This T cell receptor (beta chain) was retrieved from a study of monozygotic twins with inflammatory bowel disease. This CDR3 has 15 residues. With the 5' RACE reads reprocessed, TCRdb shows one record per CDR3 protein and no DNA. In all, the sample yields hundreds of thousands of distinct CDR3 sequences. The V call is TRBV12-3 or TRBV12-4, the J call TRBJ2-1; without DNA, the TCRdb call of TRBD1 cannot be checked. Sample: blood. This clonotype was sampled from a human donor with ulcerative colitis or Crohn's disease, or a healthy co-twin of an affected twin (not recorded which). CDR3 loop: CASKKQGVATNEQFF.